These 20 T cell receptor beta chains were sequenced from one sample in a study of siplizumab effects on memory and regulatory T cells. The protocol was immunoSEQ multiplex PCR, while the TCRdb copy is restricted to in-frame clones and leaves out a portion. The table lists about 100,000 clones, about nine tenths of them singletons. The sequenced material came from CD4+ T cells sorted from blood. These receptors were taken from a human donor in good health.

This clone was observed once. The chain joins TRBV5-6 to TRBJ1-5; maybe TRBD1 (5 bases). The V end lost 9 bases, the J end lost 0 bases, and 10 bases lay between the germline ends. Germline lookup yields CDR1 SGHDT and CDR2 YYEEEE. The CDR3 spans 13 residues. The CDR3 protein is CANADSSNQPQHF. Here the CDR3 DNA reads TGTGCCAACGCCGACAGTAGCAATCAGCCCCAGCATTTT.

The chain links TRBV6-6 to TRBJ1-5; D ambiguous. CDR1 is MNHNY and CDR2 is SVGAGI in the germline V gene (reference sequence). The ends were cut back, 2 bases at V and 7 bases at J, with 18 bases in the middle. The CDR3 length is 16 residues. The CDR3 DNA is TGTGCCAGCAGTTACGCGACATTTTCAATCATCCAGCCCCAGCATTTT. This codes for CASSYATFSIIQPQHF.

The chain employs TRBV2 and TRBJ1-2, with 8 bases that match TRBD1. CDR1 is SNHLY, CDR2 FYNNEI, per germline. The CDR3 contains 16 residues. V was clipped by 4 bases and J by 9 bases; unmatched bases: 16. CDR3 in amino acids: CASSGRTGTDYGSYTF. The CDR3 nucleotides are TGTGCCAGCAGTGGACGGACAGGGACCGACTATGGAAGCTACACCTTC.

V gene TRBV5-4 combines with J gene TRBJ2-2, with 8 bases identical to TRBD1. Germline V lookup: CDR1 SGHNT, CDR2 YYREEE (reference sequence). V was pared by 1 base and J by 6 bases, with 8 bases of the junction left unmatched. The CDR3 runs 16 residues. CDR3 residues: CASSLRAGGSAGELFF. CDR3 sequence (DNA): TGTGCCAGCAGCTTGAGGGCAGGGGGCAGTGCCGGGGAGCTGTTTTTT.

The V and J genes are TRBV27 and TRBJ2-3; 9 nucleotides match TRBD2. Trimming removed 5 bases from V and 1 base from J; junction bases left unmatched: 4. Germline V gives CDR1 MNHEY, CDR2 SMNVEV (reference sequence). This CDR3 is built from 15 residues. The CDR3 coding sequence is TGTGCCAGCAGTACGAGACTAGCGGGCACAGATACGCAGTATTTT. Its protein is CASSTRLAGTDTQYF.

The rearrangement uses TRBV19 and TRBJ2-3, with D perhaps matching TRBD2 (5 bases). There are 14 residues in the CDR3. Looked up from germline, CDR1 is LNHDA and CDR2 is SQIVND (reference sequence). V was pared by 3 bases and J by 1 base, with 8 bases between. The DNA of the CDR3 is TGTGCCAGTAGTATTAACGGGGGCACAGATACGCAGTATTTT. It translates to CASSINGGTDTQYF.

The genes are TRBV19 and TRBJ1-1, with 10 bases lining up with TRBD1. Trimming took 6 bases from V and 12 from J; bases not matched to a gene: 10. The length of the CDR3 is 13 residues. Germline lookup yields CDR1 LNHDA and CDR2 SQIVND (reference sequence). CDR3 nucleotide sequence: TGTGCCAGTAGGAATGGCCGGGACAGGGGACCTTTCTTT. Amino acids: CASRNGRDRGPFF.

CDR3 bases: TGTGCCAGCAGCTATAAGACCGGGACTTTGAACACCGGGGAGCTGTTTTTT. Amino acid sequence: CASSYKTGTLNTGELFF. This chain links TRBV7-2 with TRBJ2-2, with D possibly matching TRBD2 (6 bases). Trimming shortened V by 4 bases and J by 1 base, and 16 bases separated the two germline ends. The CDR3 has 17 residues. In germline, CDR1 is SGHTA, CDR2 FQGNSA.

CDR3 sequence reads: CSVGRGYIGDLSHGAFF. In DNA, the CDR3 is TGCAGCGTTGGTAGAGGATATATAGGGGACCTCAGCCATGGCGCTTTCTTT. The chain recombines TRBV29-1 with TRBJ1-1; D possibly corresponds to TRBD1 (5 bases). The CDR3 contains 17 residues. The germline CDR1 and CDR2 sequences are SQVTM and ANQGSEA. With 4 bases removed from V and 11 bases from J, the gap between germline ends came to 32 bases.

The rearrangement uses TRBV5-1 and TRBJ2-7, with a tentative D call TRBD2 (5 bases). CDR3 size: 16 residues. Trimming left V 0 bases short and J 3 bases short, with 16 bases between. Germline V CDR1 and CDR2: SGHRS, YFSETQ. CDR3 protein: CASSLGGSGRNYEQYF. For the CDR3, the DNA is TGCGCCAGCAGCTTGGGAGGGTCGGGGAGAAACTACGAGCAGTACTTC.

CDR3 coding DNA: TGTGCCAGTAGTTCCACCGCCACAGGGGCCGAGCAGTACTTC. The encoded protein is CASSSTATGAEQYF. The chain is built from TRBV19 and TRBJ2-7; 7 bases map to TRBD1. Germline loops: CDR1 LNHDA, CDR2 SQIVND (reference sequence). There are 14 residues in the CDR3. V shed 5 bases, J shed 6 bases, and the junction held 10 bases outside the gene matches.

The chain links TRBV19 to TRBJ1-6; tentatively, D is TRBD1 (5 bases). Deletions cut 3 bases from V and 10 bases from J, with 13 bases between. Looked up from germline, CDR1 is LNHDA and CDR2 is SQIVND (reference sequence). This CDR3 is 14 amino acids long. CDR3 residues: CASSIPSRGSPLHF. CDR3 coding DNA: TGTGCCAGTAGTATCCCCTCGCGGGGGTCACCCCTCCACTTT.

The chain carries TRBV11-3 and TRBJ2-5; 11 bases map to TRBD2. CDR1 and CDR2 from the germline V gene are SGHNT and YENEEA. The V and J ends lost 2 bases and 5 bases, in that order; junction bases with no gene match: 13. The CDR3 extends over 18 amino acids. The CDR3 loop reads CASSLKNVAGGLLETQYF. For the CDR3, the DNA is TGTGCCAGCAGCTTAAAAAACGTAGCGGGGGGGCTCTTGGAGACCCAGTACTTC.

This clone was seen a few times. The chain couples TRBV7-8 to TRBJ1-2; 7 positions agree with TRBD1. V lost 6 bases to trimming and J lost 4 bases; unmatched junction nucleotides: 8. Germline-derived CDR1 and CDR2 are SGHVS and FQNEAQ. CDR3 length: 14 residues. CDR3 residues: CASSNSDRSYGYTF. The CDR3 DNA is TGTGCCAGCAGTAATTCGGACAGGTCCTATGGCTACACCTTC.

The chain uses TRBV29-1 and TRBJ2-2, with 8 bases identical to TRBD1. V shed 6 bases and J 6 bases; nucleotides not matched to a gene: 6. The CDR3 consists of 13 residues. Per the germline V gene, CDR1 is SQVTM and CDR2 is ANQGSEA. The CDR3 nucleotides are TGCAGCGTGGGGACAGGACCGCCCGGGGAGCTGTTTTTT. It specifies CSVGTGPPGELFF.

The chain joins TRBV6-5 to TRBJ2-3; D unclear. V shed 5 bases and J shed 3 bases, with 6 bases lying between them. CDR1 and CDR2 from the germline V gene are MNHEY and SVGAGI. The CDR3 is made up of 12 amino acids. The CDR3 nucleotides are TGTGCCAGCAGTATAATGACAGATACGCAGTATTTT. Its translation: CASSIMTDTQYF.

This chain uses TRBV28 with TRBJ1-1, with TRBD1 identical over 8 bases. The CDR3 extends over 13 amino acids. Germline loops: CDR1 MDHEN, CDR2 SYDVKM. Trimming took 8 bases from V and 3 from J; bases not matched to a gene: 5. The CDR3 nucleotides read TGTGCCAGCCTCAGCAGGGGGCACACTGAAGCTTTCTTT. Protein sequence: CASLSRGHTEAFF.

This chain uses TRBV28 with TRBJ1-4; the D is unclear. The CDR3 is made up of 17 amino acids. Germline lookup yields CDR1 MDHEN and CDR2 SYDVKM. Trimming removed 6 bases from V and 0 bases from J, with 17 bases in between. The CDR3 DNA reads TGTGCCAGCAGCCGAGTAGGGAATTTTGCAACTAATGAAAAACTGTTTTTT. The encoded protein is CASSRVGNFATNEKLFF.

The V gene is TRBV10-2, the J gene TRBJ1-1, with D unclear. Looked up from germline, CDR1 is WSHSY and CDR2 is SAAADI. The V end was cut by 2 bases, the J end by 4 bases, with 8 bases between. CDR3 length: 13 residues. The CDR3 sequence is CASSENVGTEAFF. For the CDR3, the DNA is TGCGCCAGCAGTGAGAACGTTGGCACTGAAGCTTTCTTT.

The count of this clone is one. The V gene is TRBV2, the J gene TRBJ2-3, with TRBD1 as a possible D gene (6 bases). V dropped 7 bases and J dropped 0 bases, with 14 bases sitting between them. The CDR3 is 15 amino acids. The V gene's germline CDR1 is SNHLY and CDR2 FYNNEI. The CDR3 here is CASNRQDSSTDTQYF. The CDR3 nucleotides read TGTGCCAGCAATCGACAGGACTCCAGCACAGATACGCAGTATTTT.